A single sample is the source of the 24 T cell receptor beta chains below, sequenced in a study of beta chain features in type 1 diabetes. What was sequenced were expressed TCRB transcripts, since all of the isolated RNA had been reverse transcribed. Sequenced by immunoSEQ multiplex PCR; TCRdb stores in-frame clones only, minus some. The sample shows 130,000 to 150,000 clones, less than 9% of them seen only once. The specimen was central memory CD4+ T cells from blood. Receptor source: a woman aged 25 to 39 in good health.

The chain is built from TRBV5-6 and TRBJ1-2; D not resolved. The germline gives CDR1 SGHDT, CDR2 YYEEEE. Deletions cut 5 bases from V and 3 bases from J, with 11 bases between. This CDR3 has 13 amino acids. Here the CDR3 reads CASRRELDYGYTF. In DNA, the CDR3 is TGTGCCAGCAGGAGGGAGTTGGACTATGGCTACACCTTC.

This clone showed up just a few times. This sequence joins TRBV7-9 and TRBJ2-1, with 9 positions matching TRBD2. V trimming: 8 bases; J trimming: 8 bases; junction bases outside the gene matches: 16. Germline V CDR1 and CDR2: SEHNR, FQNEAQ (reference sequence). This CDR3 is 16 amino acids long. Written as DNA, the CDR3 is TGTGCCAGCGCCCCAAATATCCAGCGGGAGGTCGATGAGCAGTTCTTC. It codes for CASAPNIQREVDEQFF.

The sample holds many counts of this clone. CDR3 coding DNA: TGTGCCAGCAGCTCCCGGGGTAGCGGGAGCGAGCAGTACTTC. This gives the protein CASSSRGSGSEQYF. The chain combines TRBV7-3 with TRBJ2-7; 9 bases are a match to TRBD2. Germline CDR1 reads SGHTA; CDR2 reads FQGTGA. The junction had 7 bases not matched to a gene; V was cut back by 4 bases and J by 6 bases. The CDR3 loop spans 14 amino acids.

The J gene is TRBJ2-7, the V gene TRBV7-2, with a tentative D call TRBD2 (6 bases). With 5 bases removed from V and 2 bases from J, the gap between germline ends came to 10 bases. This CDR3 comprises 13 residues. CDR1 is SGHTA and CDR2 is FQGNSA in the germline V gene. In DNA, the CDR3 is TGTGCCAGCAGCCCGACTAGAACCTACGAGCAGTACTTC. It is translated as CASSPTRTYEQYF.

This clone has just a few counts. V is TRBV11-2 and J is TRBJ2-5; weak D call: TRBD1 (5 bases). Trimming took 1 base from V and 5 from J, leaving 8 bases between them. The length of the CDR3 is 13 residues. The germline V gene has CDR1 SGHAT and CDR2 FQNNGV. The DNA for the CDR3 is TGTGCCAGCAGCTTAGGCAGGGTGGAGACCCAGTACTTC. It specifies CASSLGRVETQYF.

The J gene is TRBJ2-1, the V gene TRBV4-2; a possible D gene is TRBD2 (6 bases). Trimming removed 4 bases at V and 0 bases at J, with 10 bases between. This CDR3 contains 15 residues. Germline loops: CDR1 LGHNA, CDR2 YNFKEQ. The CDR3 DNA reads TGTGCCAGCAGCCCGGGAGTTACCTCCTACAATGAGCAGTTCTTC. Translation gives CASSPGVTSYNEQFF.

This clone was observed a few times. The gene calls are TRBV7-9 and TRBJ2-7; perhaps TRBD1 as D (5 bases). The germline V and J ends were trimmed by 1 base and 7 bases, with 14 bases remaining between them. The CDR3 extends over 14 amino acids. In germline, CDR1 is SEHNR, CDR2 FQNEAQ (reference sequence). The CDR3 spells CASSLETAGREQYF. CDR3 nucleotides: TGTGCCAGCAGCTTAGAGACAGCCGGTCGGGAGCAGTACTTC.

The sample holds a few counts of this clone. The chain uses TRBV7-3 and TRBJ2-2; possible D gene TRBD2, 7 bases. The CDR3 contains 16 residues. Trimming cost V 3 bases and J 0 bases, with 11 bases left between them. Germline lookup yields CDR1 SGHTA and CDR2 FQGTGA. CDR3 protein: CASSFGGPSNTGELFF. The CDR3 region has the DNA TGTGCCAGCAGCTTCGGGGGGCCATCGAACACCGGGGAGCTGTTTTTT.

V is TRBV6-4 and J is TRBJ2-1, with 11 bases lining up with TRBD2. The CDR3 length is 15 residues. V trimming: 8 bases; J trimming: 2 bases; junction bases outside the gene matches: 5. Per germline, CDR1 MRHNA and CDR2 SNTAGT. The CDR3 protein is CASATSGSAYNEQFF. As DNA, the CDR3 is TGTGCCAGCGCTACTAGCGGGAGTGCCTACAATGAGCAGTTCTTC.

This clone was seen ten or more times. CDR3 nucleotides: TGTGCCAGCAGTCATCAGCGGGAGAAGGCTGAGCAGTTCTTC. It specifies CASSHQREKAEQFF. The chain links TRBV5-4 to TRBJ2-1, with TRBD2 matching over 8 bases. The CDR3 contains 14 residues. Germline lookup yields CDR1 SGHNT and CDR2 YYREEE (reference sequence). The J segment lost 9 bases and the V segment lost 5 bases, leaving 10 bases of the junction unmatched.

This clone was observed a few times. The J gene is TRBJ1-1, the V gene TRBV28; D is possibly TRBD1 (6 bases). Germline CDR1 is MDHEN and CDR2 is SYDVKM. This CDR3 is 11 amino acids long. V lost 7 bases and J lost 11, with 14 bases in between. The CDR3 loop reads CASTQRGLAFF. CDR3 sequence (DNA): TGTGCCAGCACCCAAAGGGGGTTGGCTTTCTTT. The full variable domain, rest sourced from reference TRBV28 and TRBJ1-1, is DVKVTQSSRYLVKRTGEKVFLECVQDMDHENMFWYRQDPGLGLRLIYFSYDVKMKEKGDIPEGYSVSREKKERFSLILESASTNQTSMYLCASTQRGLAFFGQGTRLTVV.

The chain carries TRBV11-2 and TRBJ2-5; 7 bases align to TRBD2. This CDR3 comprises 17 residues. With 2 bases clipped from V and 1 base from J, the junction kept 10 bases outside the gene matches. Germline V gene sequence: CDR1 SGHAT, CDR2 FQNNGV. Written as DNA, the CDR3 is TGTGCCAGCAGCTTATTCACGGGGGGAGGTGGCCAAGAGACCCAGTACTTC. Translating gives CASSLFTGGGGQETQYF.

This clone appeared a few times. The V gene is TRBV28, the J gene TRBJ1-2; 7 bases map to TRBD1. Germline V gene data show CDR1 as MDHEN and CDR2 as SYDVKM. The V segment lost 6 bases and the J segment 8 bases; nucleotides outside the gene matches: 6. The CDR3 covers 12 residues. DNA of the CDR3: TGTGCCAGCAGCGGGACAGAGCGCGGCTACACCTTC. The encoded protein is CASSGTERGYTF.

The rearrangement links TRBV5-1 to TRBJ1-1; D gene uncertain. The V end lost 3 bases, the J end lost 4 bases, and 22 bases lay between the germline ends. The germline V gene encodes CDR1 SGHRS and CDR2 YFSETQ. This CDR3 is 17 amino acids long. CDR3 in DNA: TGCGCCAGCAGCTCACCCCCGGGGAGCTTTGTGGGCACTGAAGCTTTCTTT. This translates into CASSSPPGSFVGTEAFF.

This clone was observed a few times. J is TRBJ2-3 and V is TRBV9; D might be TRBD2 (5 bases). Trimming removed 2 bases at V and 2 bases at J, with 15 bases between. This CDR3 contains 16 residues. Germline lookup yields CDR1 SGDLS and CDR2 YYNGEE. The CDR3 loop is CASSVGRKRSTDTQYF. CDR3 bases: TGTGCCAGCAGCGTGGGTCGGAAGCGGTCCACAGATACGCAGTATTTT.

The chain combines TRBV4-3 with TRBJ1-1; D call uncertain. The CDR3 runs to 12 residues. Trimming stripped 1 base from V and 8 bases from J, with 8 bases between. The V gene's germline CDR1 is LGHNA and CDR2 YSLEER. Here the CDR3 DNA reads TGCGCCAGCAGCCAAGTTGCGGGGGAAGCTTTCTTT. Translating it yields CASSQVAGEAFF.

The rearrangement uses TRBV28 and TRBJ2-3; TRBD1 matches 9 bases. From germline, CDR1 is MDHEN and CDR2 SYDVKM. The CDR3 has 17 amino acids. After removal of 4 bases from V and 3 bases from J, the junction contained 11 bases not matched to a gene. The CDR3 DNA reads TGTGCCAGCAGTTCGACTATCGGGACAGGGTCGACAGATACGCAGTATTTT. Its translation: CASSSTIGTGSTDTQYF.

V and J are TRBV15 and TRBJ2-2; TRBD1 agrees at 7 bases. The junction had 10 bases not matched to a gene; V was cut back by 0 bases and J by 3 bases. CDR3 length: 18 amino acids. Germline CDR1 reads LNHNV; CDR2 reads YYDKDF (reference sequence). The CDR3 DNA sequence: TGTGCCACCAGCAGAGATGGGGTCGGACAGGAGTACACCGGGGAGCTGTTTTTT. This translates into CATSRDGVGQEYTGELFF.

This chain joins TRBV7-2 and TRBJ1-4, with D possibly being TRBD1 (5 bases). Germline assignment: CDR1 SGHTA and CDR2 FQGNSA. V lost 5 bases to trimming and J lost 8 bases, with 18 bases between them. The CDR3 length is 15 residues. CDR3 nucleotide sequence: TGTGCCAGCAGCCCTAGATGGGGGGGGGAGGAAAAACTGTTTTTT. It specifies CASSPRWGGEEKLFF.

This clone was picked up a small number of times. V is TRBV28 and J is TRBJ2-1, with 11 bases lining up with TRBD2. Germline V gene sequence: CDR1 MDHEN, CDR2 SYDVKM. CDR3 length equals 16 residues. Trimming took 4 bases from V and 3 from J; bases not matched to a gene: 5. CDR3 sequence reads: CASSSPGTSGYNEQFF. CDR3 coding DNA: TGTGCCAGCAGTTCCCCCGGGACTAGCGGCTACAATGAGCAGTTCTTC.

There are many counts of this clone. The rearrangement uses TRBV27 and TRBJ2-1, with 7 bases matching TRBD2. Unmatched junction bases numbered 13, after V lost 8 bases and J lost 3 bases. CDR1 and CDR2 from the germline V gene are MNHEY and SMNVEV (reference sequence). The CDR3 loop spans 16 amino acids. CDR3 in amino acids: CASCSRESYGYNEQFF. In nucleotides, the CDR3 is TGTGCCAGCTGTTCGCGGGAGAGCTACGGCTACAATGAGCAGTTCTTC.

The rearrangement links TRBV5-1 to TRBJ2-3; 10 nucleotides align to TRBD2. Trimming removed 2 bases from V and 4 bases from J; junction bases left unmatched: 4. The CDR3 covers 15 residues. CDR1 is SGHRS, CDR2 YFSETQ, per germline. The CDR3 protein is CASSFLGLASDTQYF. The CDR3 DNA sequence: TGCGCCAGCAGCTTCCTGGGACTAGCGTCAGATACGCAGTATTTT.

This clone was detected only a few times. The chain combines TRBV6-5 with TRBJ1-3, with D possibly being TRBD1 (6 bases). From germline, CDR1 is MNHEY and CDR2 SVGAGI. This CDR3 region has 15 residues. Trimming stripped 2 bases from V and 4 bases from J, with 12 bases between. Here the CDR3 DNA reads TGTGCCAGCAGTTACGACCGGGACACCGGAAACACCATATATTTT. It specifies CASSYDRDTGNTIYF.

This clone appeared many times. This chain connects TRBV7-2 to TRBJ2-2, with 8 bases fitting TRBD2. This CDR3 region has 14 residues. The J segment lost 4 bases and the V segment lost 7 bases, leaving 5 bases of the junction unmatched. Per the germline V gene, CDR1 is SGHTA and CDR2 is FQGNSA. DNA of the CDR3: TGTGCCAGCAACCGGGGGGGGAGCACCGGGGAGCTGTTTTTT. Protein product: CASNRGGSTGELFF.